This T cell receptor beta chain was captured by sequencing in a study of control samples from healthy donors and cancer patients. Clones were sequenced by immunoSEQ multiplex PCR, and TCRdb holds only the in-frame ones, with some missing. Found here are fewer than 200,000 clones, over 85% of them singletons; the top ten hold over 1.3%. V was trimmed by 3 bases and J by 1 base, leaving 17 bases between them. Germline CDR1 SQVTM, CDR2 ANQGSEA. This CDR3 is built from 16 residues. The sample comprised blood. This chain connects TRBV29-1 to TRBJ2-3; D remains ambiguous. The source of this sequence is a man aged 18 to 29 in good health. The CDR3 loop reads CSVDRRFSFGTDTQYF. In nucleotides, the CDR3 is TGCAGCGTTGACAGACGATTCTCCTTTGGCACAGATACGCAGTATTTT.